This T cell receptor (beta chain) stems from a study of PD-L1 blockade in urothelial cancer. Clones were sequenced by immunoSEQ multiplex PCR, and TCRdb holds only the in-frame ones, with some missing. The sample consists of under 100,000 clones, roughly 90% of them appearing once. This CDR3 region has 13 residues. V lost 4 bases, J lost 4 bases, and 11 bases lay in between. CDR1 SGHRS and CDR2 YFSETQ come from the germline V gene. As for time point: pretreatment peripheral blood. The specimen was PBMCs, collected around atezolizumab (anti-PD-L1) treatment. The chain has TRBV5-1 and TRBJ2-5, with D maybe TRBD2 (6 bases). The TCR comes from a man between 60 and 75 years old with urothelial cancer. The CDR3 bases are TGCGCCAGCAGCCTCGGGACTGCAGAGACCCAGTACTTC. This codes for CASSLGTAETQYF.